The 3 T cell receptor beta chains presented below share a single source sample, sequenced in a study of cytomegalovirus exposure and HLA in healthy donors. Use of 60 Vbeta and 13 Jbeta primers characterized the PCR. TCRdb's table, derived via immunoSEQ multiplex PCR, lists solely in-frame clones and lacks some. Found here are about 120,000 clones, around a tenth of them singletons; the top ten hold around 3%. Sequencing was done on a sample of PBMCs. The receptors originated from a man younger than 45 in good health and CMV-seronegative.

The chain is built from TRBV2 and TRBJ2-7, with 9 bases aligning to TRBD2. This CDR3 has 19 amino acids. Germline CDR1 and CDR2: SNHLY and FYNNEI. V lost 8 bases and J lost 2; bases outside the gene matches: 22. The CDR3 here is CASPRNLTVWAGGPYEQYF. The CDR3 DNA reads as TGTGCCAGCCCGAGGAACCTGACAGTTTGGGCGGGAGGGCCCTACGAGCAGTACTTC.

The J gene is TRBJ1-5, the V gene TRBV9; D is possibly TRBD1 (5 bases). The CDR3 is 15 amino acids. The germline gives CDR1 SGDLS, CDR2 YYNGEE. Trimming removed 0 bases from V and 2 bases from J, with 9 bases in between. As DNA, the CDR3 is TGTGCCAGCAGCGTAGCTGCAGGGCGCAATCAGCCCCAGCATTTT. It yields the protein CASSVAAGRNQPQHF.

With regard to this clone: At one boundary the junction diverges from the germline segment, which might be a read error. The V gene is TRBV5-6, the J gene TRBJ1-1; D ambiguous. This CDR3 has 11 residues. Germline assignment: CDR1 SGHDT and CDR2 YYEEEE. The CDR3 DNA sequence: TGTGCCAGCAGCTTTTACACCAAATTCATCTTT. Its protein product is CASSFYTKFIF.